This entry concerns a single TCR beta chain. One end of the junction is discordant with germline, which a read error may explain. The table came from immunoSEQ multiplex PCR; TCRdb's copy has only in-frame clones and leaves some out. The repertoire consists of tens of thousands of clones, with 86% occurring once and the leading ten covering more than 2%. This entry is derived from a study of T cells after posttransplantation cyclophosphamide. Controls had myeloablative marrow grafts with methotrexate and calcineurin inhibitor, sampled at 1 year. CDR1 is SSHAT, CDR2 FNYEAQ, per germline (reference sequence). This CDR3 contains 14 residues.

This rearrangement joins TRBV7-7 to TRBJ2-5, with 10 bases matching TRBD2. This TCR derives from a female patient aged 30 to 40 who received an allogeneic stem cell transplant from an unrelated donor, was CMV-positive, and had acute and chronic GVHD. The graft donor may be the source of some T cells. This specimen consisted of PBMCs, obtained about 400 days after allogeneic stem cell transplant with calcineurin inhibitor and methotrexate. DNA for the CDR3: TGTGCTAGCAGCCAGGGACTAGCGAAAGAGACCCAGTACTTC. Translation gives CASSQGLAKETQYF.